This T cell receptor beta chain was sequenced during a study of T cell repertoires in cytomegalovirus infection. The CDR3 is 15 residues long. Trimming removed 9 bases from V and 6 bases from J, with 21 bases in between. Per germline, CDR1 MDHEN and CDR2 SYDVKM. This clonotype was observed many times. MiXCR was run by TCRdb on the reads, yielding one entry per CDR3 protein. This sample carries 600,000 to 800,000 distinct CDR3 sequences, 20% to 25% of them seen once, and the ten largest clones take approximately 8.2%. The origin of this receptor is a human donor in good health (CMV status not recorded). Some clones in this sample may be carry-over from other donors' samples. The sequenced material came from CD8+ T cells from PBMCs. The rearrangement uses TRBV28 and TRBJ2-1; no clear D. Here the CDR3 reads CASISPRSRTNEQFF. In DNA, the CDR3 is TGTGCCAGTATCTCCCCACGGTCAAGAACCAATGAGCAGTTCTTC.